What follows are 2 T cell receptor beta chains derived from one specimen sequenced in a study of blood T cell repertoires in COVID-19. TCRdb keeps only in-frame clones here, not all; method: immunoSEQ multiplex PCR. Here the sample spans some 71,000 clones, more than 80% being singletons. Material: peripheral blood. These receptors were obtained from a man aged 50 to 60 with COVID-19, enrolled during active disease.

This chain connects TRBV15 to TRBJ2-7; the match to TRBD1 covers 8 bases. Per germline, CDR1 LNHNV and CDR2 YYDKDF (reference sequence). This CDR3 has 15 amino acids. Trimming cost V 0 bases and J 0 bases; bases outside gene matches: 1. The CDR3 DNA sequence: TGTGCCACCAGCAGAGAACAGGGGGGCTCCTACGAGCAGTACTTC. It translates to CATSREQGGSYEQYF.

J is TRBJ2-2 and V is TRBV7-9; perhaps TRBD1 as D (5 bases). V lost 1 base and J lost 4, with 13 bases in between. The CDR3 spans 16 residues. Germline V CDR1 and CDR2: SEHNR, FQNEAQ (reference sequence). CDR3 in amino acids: CASSLGPQGFTGELFF. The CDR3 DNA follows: TGTGCCAGCAGCTTAGGTCCGCAGGGTTTCACCGGGGAGCTGTTTTTT.